Listed here are 31 T cell receptor beta chains from one sample, sequenced in a study of T cells in Graves' hyperthyroidism and ophthalmopathy. From RNA transcripts, TCR beta CDR3 regions were amplified. With the HTBI primer set, the TCR CDR3 went through a first round of RT-PCR. MiXCR, applied by TCRdb to the multiplex PCR reads, yields one record per CDR3 protein. The table has about 640,000 distinct CDR3 sequences, around 20% seen once. The specimen sequenced was blood. All receptors come from a man aged 30 to 39 with Graves' ophthalmopathy.

The chain uses TRBV3-1 and TRBJ2-3; no clear D gene. Germline-derived CDR1 and CDR2 are LGHDT and YNNKEL (reference sequence). The CDR3 consists of 14 residues. V was trimmed by 3 bases and J by 1 base, leaving 8 bases between them. The CDR3 here is CASSQVDGTDTQYF. In nucleotides, the CDR3 is TGTGCCAGCAGCCAGGTGGACGGCACAGATACGCAGTATTTT.

In nucleotides, the CDR3 is TGTGCCAGCATTGGAGGCCACGAGCAGTACTTC. This sequence encodes CASIGGHEQYF. This chain joins TRBV6-1 and TRBJ2-7; D might be TRBD2 (5 bases). V lost 7 bases to trimming and J lost 5 bases, with 9 bases between them. Per germline, CDR1 MNHNS and CDR2 SASEGT. The CDR3 is 11 amino acids.

This chain joins TRBV18 and TRBJ2-7, with 7 bases fitting TRBD2. The CDR3 spans 16 residues. Germline V gene data show CDR1 as KGHSH and CDR2 as LQKENI. V was clipped by 5 bases and J by 0 bases; unmatched bases: 10. In DNA, the CDR3 is TGTGCCAGCTCAAATATACTAGCGACGGACTCCTACGAGCAGTACTTC. This encodes CASSNILATDSYEQYF.

The chain links TRBV18 to TRBJ2-3; TRBD1 aligns across 7 bases. V was clipped by 3 bases and J by 5 bases; unmatched bases: 11. CDR3 length: 16 residues. Germline-derived CDR1 and CDR2 are KGHSH and LQKENI. CDR3 bases: TGTGCCAGCTCACCGCCTAGGGACAGCTTGATAGATACGCAGTATTTT. Protein sequence: CASSPPRDSLIDTQYF.

V usage is TRBV11-2 and J usage is TRBJ2-7, with 7 bases that match TRBD1. V shed 0 bases and J 1 base; nucleotides not matched to a gene: 6. This CDR3 is 16 amino acids long. Germline V gene data show CDR1 as SGHAT and CDR2 as FQNNGV. The CDR3, as DNA: TGTGCCAGCAGCTTAGATTATCGGGACAGTTCCTACGAGCAGTACTTC. This translates into CASSLDYRDSSYEQYF.

At least ten counts were recorded for this clonotype. The chain recombines TRBV3-1 with TRBJ2-7; D uncertain. Between the trimmed V and J ends, which lost 2 bases and 7 bases, there was a span of 6 bases. Germline CDR1 and CDR2: LGHDT and YNNKEL (reference sequence). This CDR3 spans 11 amino acids. In nucleotides, the CDR3 is TGTGCCAGCAGCCAAACTGGAGAGCAGTACTTC. This sequence encodes CASSQTGEQYF.

This chain uses TRBV20-1 with TRBJ1-2; D call uncertain. The CDR3 has 12 residues. The germline V gene has CDR1 DFQATT and CDR2 SNEGSKA (reference sequence). The V end was cut by 4 bases, the J end by 8 bases, with 14 bases between. The CDR3 region is CSAIVGKGGYTF. As DNA, the CDR3 is TGCAGTGCTATTGTGGGGAAGGGAGGCTACACCTTC.

With respect to this clonotype: This sequence may be a read error, since a much larger clone differs from it by one base. J is TRBJ1-2 and V is TRBV6-1, with 10 bases fitting TRBD1. Germline V gene sequence: CDR1 MNHNS, CDR2 SASEGT. This CDR3 contains 14 residues. The DNA of the CDR3 is TGTGCCAGGAGTGACAGGGGGCTTGGCTATGGCTACACCTTC. This codes for CARSDRGLGYGYTF.

This clonotype has at least ten counts. The chain is built from TRBV7-2 and TRBJ2-7; weak D call: TRBD1 (6 bases). The CDR3 length is 14 residues. Germline CDR1 is SGHTA and CDR2 is FQGNSA. Trimming pared 5 bases from V and 1 base from J, leaving 12 bases between. The CDR3 bases are TGTGCCAGCAGCCTGACAGGAACATCCTACGAGCAGTACTTC. The encoded protein is CASSLTGTSYEQYF.

This chain links TRBV5-1 with TRBJ2-7; TRBD2 matches 13 bases. Germline lookup yields CDR1 SGHRS and CDR2 YFSETQ. The CDR3 length is 18 residues. V shed 0 bases, J shed 0 bases, and the junction held 6 bases outside the gene matches. CDR3 sequence: CASSLEGLAGTLSYEQYF. CDR3 DNA sequence: TGCGCCAGCAGCTTGGAGGGACTAGCGGGGACTCTCTCCTACGAGCAGTACTTC.

This clonotype was recorded many times. The rearrangement joins TRBV6-1 to TRBJ1-1; weak D call: TRBD1 (5 bases). Germline lookup yields CDR1 MNHNS and CDR2 SASEGT. The V end lost 5 bases, the J end lost 0 bases, and 19 bases lay between the germline ends. The CDR3 totals 17 residues. CDR3 residues: CASSSWQDNPLNTEAFF. In DNA, the CDR3 is TGTGCCAGCAGTTCGTGGCAGGACAATCCCTTGAACACTGAAGCTTTCTTT.

The chain links TRBV20-1 to TRBJ2-2, with 8 nucleotides matching TRBD2. There are 15 residues in the CDR3. Germline V gene data show CDR1 as DFQATT and CDR2 as SNEGSKA (reference sequence). V gave up 5 bases and J gave up 4 bases; unmatched junction bases: 9. The CDR3: CSARLAGRSTGELFF. The CDR3 coding sequence is TGCAGTGCTCGCTTAGCGGGACGGTCCACCGGGGAGCTGTTTTTT.

The chain is built from TRBV5-1 and TRBJ2-6; 11 bases are a match to TRBD1. This CDR3 spans 16 amino acids. Germline values: CDR1 SGHRS, CDR2 YFSETQ. V trimming: 4 bases; J trimming: 3 bases; junction bases outside the gene matches: 3. The CDR3 sequence is CASSTGQGDGANVLTF. DNA of the CDR3: TGCGCCAGCAGCACGGGACAGGGGGATGGGGCCAACGTCCTGACTTTC.

This clonotype was counted only a few times. V gene TRBV2 combines with J gene TRBJ1-1; no definite D call. Trimming stripped 3 bases from V and 5 bases from J, with 13 bases between. CDR3 length equals 14 residues. Germline V gives CDR1 SNHLY, CDR2 FYNNEI. CDR3 loop: CASSEVGRWTEAFF. For the CDR3, the DNA is TGTGCCAGCAGTGAGGTAGGGCGGTGGACTGAAGCTTTCTTT.

This clonotype came up many times. The chain carries TRBV5-5 and TRBJ2-7; D unclear. Looked up from germline, CDR1 is SGHKS and CDR2 is YYEKEE (reference sequence). Between the trimmed V and J ends, which lost 2 bases and 5 bases, there was a span of 8 bases. This CDR3 region has 12 residues. The CDR3 sequence is CASSFRLDEQYF. CDR3 coding DNA: TGTGCCAGCAGCTTTAGGTTGGACGAGCAGTACTTC. The full variable domain, its missing parts supplied by reference TRBV5-5 and TRBJ2-7, is DAGVTQSPTHLIKTRGQQVTLRCSPISGHKSVSWYQQVLGQGPQFIFQYYEKEERGRGNFPDRFSARQFPNYSSELNVNALLLGDSALYLCASSFRLDEQYFGPGTRLTVT.

This chain uses TRBV7-9 with TRBJ1-4, with 9 positions matching TRBD1. J was trimmed by 5 bases and V by 5 bases; bases with no gene match: 6. This CDR3 region has 15 residues. Per the germline V gene, CDR1 is SEHNR and CDR2 is FQNEAQ (reference sequence). The CDR3 protein is CASSVRDRENEKLFF. The CDR3 coding sequence is TGTGCCAGCAGCGTAAGGGACAGGGAGAATGAAAAACTGTTTTTT.

This clonotype came up a few times. The chain couples TRBV12-3 or TRBV12-4 to TRBJ2-7, with a weak D call TRBD1 (5 bases). The CDR3 runs 13 residues. Trimming left V 4 bases short and J 2 bases short, with 9 bases between. CDR3 nucleotides: TGTGCCAGCAGTTATACACAGGCCTACGAGCAGTACTTC. Translated: CASSYTQAYEQYF.

This clonotype was counted at least ten times. The gene calls are TRBV7-2 and TRBJ2-7, with D perhaps being TRBD1 or TRBD2 (5 bases each). Germline loops: CDR1 SGHTA, CDR2 FQGNSA. This CDR3 has 13 amino acids. Trimming took off 4 bases at V and 7 bases at J, with 14 bases between the two ends. The CDR3 loop reads CASSSRTLVEQYF. The DNA of the CDR3 is TGTGCCAGCAGCTCCCGGACACTAGTGGAGCAGTACTTC.

This clonotype was seen more than once but under ten times. This chain connects TRBV4-3 to TRBJ2-5; 8 bases are shared with TRBD1. Losses at the gene ends were 0 bases for V and 1 base for J; bases not matched to a gene: 4. CDR1 LGHNA and CDR2 YSLEER come from the germline V gene. This CDR3 has 16 residues. CDR3 residues: CASSQDTGGTQETQYF. The CDR3 nucleotides are TGCGCCAGCAGCCAAGATACAGGGGGAACCCAAGAGACCCAGTACTTC.

J is TRBJ2-5 and V is TRBV7-9, with 7 bases fitting TRBD1. V lost 7 bases, J lost 0 bases, and 8 bases stayed unmatched. CDR1 SEHNR and CDR2 FQNEAQ come from the germline V gene (reference sequence). The CDR3 sequence is 15 residues long. CDR3: CASNRDSLYQETQYF. The CDR3 region has the DNA TGTGCCAGCAACCGGGACAGTTTGTACCAAGAGACCCAGTACTTC.

The V gene is TRBV19, the J gene TRBJ2-3; D gene ambiguous. The CDR3 is made up of 13 amino acids. CDR1 LNHDA and CDR2 SQIVND come from the germline V gene (reference sequence). V was cut by 1 base and J by 5 bases, with 7 bases left in between. This chain's CDR3 is CASSIGTKDTQYF. The CDR3 DNA follows: TGTGCCAGTAGTATAGGAACCAAAGATACGCAGTATTTT.

The chain combines TRBV3-1 with TRBJ2-1; perhaps TRBD2 as D (5 bases). The CDR3 is 15 residues long. The germline gives CDR1 LGHDT, CDR2 YNNKEL (reference sequence). V dropped 0 bases and J dropped 6 bases, with 12 bases sitting between them. The CDR3 here is CASSQERHSGNEQFF. In nucleotides, the CDR3 is TGTGCCAGCAGCCAAGAACGACACAGCGGCAATGAGCAGTTCTTC.

The chain is built from TRBV7-9 and TRBJ1-1; D is unresolved. CDR3 length equals 12 residues. V lost 3 bases, J lost 11 bases, and 13 bases lay in between. Germline V CDR1 and CDR2: SEHNR, FQNEAQ (reference sequence). The CDR3 DNA reads as TGTGCCAGCAGCTTGCTTAGGGCGGGGGCTTTCTTT. It encodes CASSLLRAGAFF. The variable domain in full, with the rest retrieved from reference TRBV7-9 and TRBJ1-1, is DTGVSQNPRHKITKRGQNVTFRCDPISEHNRLYWYRQTLGQGPEFLTYFQNEAQLEKSRLLSDRFSAERPKGSFSTLEIQRTEQGDSAMYLCASSLLRAGAFFGQGTRLTVV.

The V call is TRBV5-4, the J call TRBJ2-2; maybe TRBD2 (6 bases). Germline CDR1 is SGHNT and CDR2 is YYREEE (reference sequence). The length of the CDR3 is 14 residues. The V gene lost 5 bases and the J gene lost 7 bases, with 15 bases spanning the gap. This CDR3 is CASSKWGAGGELFF. CDR3 nucleotide sequence: TGTGCCAGCAGTAAATGGGGAGCGGGCGGGGAGCTGTTTTTT.

The chain combines TRBV29-1 with TRBJ2-7, with D possibly being TRBD1 (5 bases). Germline CDR1 reads SQVTM; CDR2 reads ANQGSEA. Trimming cost V 6 bases and J 3 bases, with 27 bases left between them. The length of the CDR3 is 17 residues. The CDR3 loop reads CSVKGVSRITGIYEQYF. CDR3 coding DNA: TGCAGCGTCAAAGGGGTTTCACGCATCACAGGAATCTACGAGCAGTACTTC.

In the case of this clonotype: A much larger clone sits a single nucleotide away, making a read error possible. V and J are TRBV6-1 and TRBJ2-3; D is tentatively TRBD1 or TRBD2 (5 bases each). CDR3 length: 16 residues. In germline, CDR1 is MNHNS, CDR2 SASEGT. The chain's CDR3 is CAGSDFRDGSTDTQYF. For the CDR3, the DNA is TGTGCCGGCAGTGATTTCCGGGACGGGAGCACAGATACGCAGTATTTT.

The genes are TRBV4-3 and TRBJ2-7; tentatively, D is TRBD1 (5 bases). The germline gives CDR1 LGHNA, CDR2 YSLEER. The CDR3 has 15 residues. Deletions cut 0 bases from V and 3 bases from J, with 12 bases between. Written as DNA, the CDR3 is TGCGCCAGCAGCCAAGATCGTAGGGGCCTCTACGAGCAGTACTTC. This sequence encodes CASSQDRRGLYEQYF.

The rearrangement links TRBV11-2 to TRBJ2-1; no definite D call. This CDR3 region has 11 residues. Trimming left V 1 base short and J 12 bases short, with 7 bases between. The germline CDR1 and CDR2 sequences are SGHAT and FQNNGV. The CDR3 here is CASSLGGGQFF. CDR3 in DNA: TGTGCCAGCAGCTTAGGCGGTGGGCAGTTCTTC.

This clonotype was counted a few times. This sequence joins TRBV28 and TRBJ2-7; perhaps TRBD2 as D (7 bases). Germline values: CDR1 MDHEN, CDR2 SYDVKM. The CDR3 runs 14 residues. V lost 6 bases to trimming and J lost 5 bases, with 17 bases between them. Written as DNA, the CDR3 is TGTGCCAGCAGCCCGGGGGGCCCAAACAACGAGCAGTACTTC. Residues: CASSPGGPNNEQYF.

This clonotype was detected a few times. The J gene is TRBJ2-6, the V gene TRBV12-3 or TRBV12-4, with D maybe TRBD1 (6 bases). The V end lost 7 bases, the J end lost 4 bases, and 11 bases lay between the germline ends. This CDR3 is 14 amino acids long. The CDR3 region has the DNA TGTGCCAGCAACCTTGACAGGGGGGCCAACGTCCTGACTTTC. Translated: CASNLDRGANVLTF.

The chain is built from TRBV4-2 and TRBJ2-7, with 7 bases lining up with TRBD2. Germline V gives CDR1 LGHNA, CDR2 YNFKEQ. This CDR3 is built from 15 residues. V lost 2 bases to trimming and J lost 2 bases; unmatched junction nucleotides: 6. This chain's CDR3 is CASSQSTSVAYEQYF. In nucleotides, the CDR3 is TGTGCCAGCAGCCAATCAACTAGCGTAGCCTACGAGCAGTACTTC.